This TCR beta chain comes out of a study of blood T cell repertoires in COVID-19. Adults between roughly 18 and 95 years of age took part from approximately 24 US areas. Sequencing was performed with immunoSEQ multiplex PCR; in TCRdb, only in-frame clones are kept and a portion is missing. The repertoire holds hundreds of thousands of clones, with around nine tenths as singletons. From germline, CDR1 is MRHNA and CDR2 SNTAGT. The CDR3 sequence is 14 residues long. V shed 5 bases, J shed 8 bases, and the junction held 8 bases outside the gene matches. Material: PBMCs or T cells enriched from blood (not recorded which). The rearrangement links TRBV6-4 to TRBJ1-2; 10 bases agree with TRBD1. The TCR comes from a woman aged 55-75 years who had recovered from COVID-19. CDR3 bases: TGTGCCAGCAGTCCGACCGGGACAGGGGACGGCTACACCTTC. Translating it yields CASSPTGTGDGYTF.